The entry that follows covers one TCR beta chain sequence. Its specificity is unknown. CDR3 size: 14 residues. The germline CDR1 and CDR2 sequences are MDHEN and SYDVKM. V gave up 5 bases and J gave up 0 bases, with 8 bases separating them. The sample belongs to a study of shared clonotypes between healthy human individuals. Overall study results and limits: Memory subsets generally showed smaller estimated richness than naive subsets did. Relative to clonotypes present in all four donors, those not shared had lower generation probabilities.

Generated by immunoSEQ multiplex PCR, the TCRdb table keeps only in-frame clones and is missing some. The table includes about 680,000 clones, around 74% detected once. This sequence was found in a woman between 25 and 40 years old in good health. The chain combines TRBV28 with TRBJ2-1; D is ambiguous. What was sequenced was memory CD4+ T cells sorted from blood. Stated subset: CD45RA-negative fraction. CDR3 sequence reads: CASSTTPSYNEQFF. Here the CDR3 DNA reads TGTGCCAGCAGTACGACCCCCTCCTACAATGAGCAGTTCTTC. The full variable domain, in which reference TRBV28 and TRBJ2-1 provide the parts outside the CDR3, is DVKVTQSSRYLVKRTGEKVFLECVQDMDHENMFWYRQDPGLGLRLIYFSYDVKMKEKGDIPEGYSVSREKKERFSLILESASTNQTSMYLCASSTTPSYNEQFFGPGTRLTVL.